This is a list of T cell receptor beta chains from one sample in a study of high-grade serous ovarian cancer treatment subgroups. Some clones are missing from TCRdb's copy, which holds only in-frame ones; the method was immunoSEQ multiplex PCR. The sample shows roughly 4,000 clones, about four fifths of them seen only once. Sequencing input: tumor tissue. Receptors were obtained from a human donor with high-grade serous ovarian cancer. CDR3s include the opening cysteine and the closing phenylalanine or tryptophan. Each record gives: D gene, J gene, V gene, clone size, CDR3 DNA, CDR3 protein. The D gene is left open where the match is weak. Only part of the rows carry a size: once, few, many, or a class if the clone is expanded.

TRBD1	TRBJ2-5	TRBV12-5	.	TGTGCTAGTGCTCCGCAAGGGGGCCTTCGGGAGACCCAGTACTTC	CASAPQGGLRETQYF
.	TRBJ1-1	TRBV11-1	.	TGTGCCAGCAGCTCTACAGGGTTAGACACTGAAGCTTTCTTT	CASSSTGLDTEAFF
.	TRBJ1-2	TRBV6-1	.	TGTGCCAGCAGGCACAGGGACTATGGCTACACCTTC	CASRHRDYGYTF
TRBD1	TRBJ1-1	TRBV2	few	TGTGCCAGCAGATCCCTCGGAGGGGGCAGTACTGAAGCTTTCTTT	CASRSLGGGSTEAFF
TRBD1	TRBJ2-2	TRBV9	.	TGTGCCAGCAGCGTAGGGGGCAGGGGGTTTGACACCGGGGAGCTGTTTTTT	CASSVGGRGFDTGELFF
TRBD1	TRBJ1-2	TRBV19	few	TGTGCCAGTAGAAGGACAGGGCGGGTCTATGGCTACACCTTC	CASRRTGRVYGYTF
TRBD2	TRBJ2-1	TRBV15	.	TGTGCCACCAGCCCGACTAGCGGGGGGCCGAACTCCTACAATGAGCAGTTCTTC	CATSPTSGGPNSYNEQFF
.	TRBJ2-7	TRBV10-3	.	TGTGCCATCAGCCAGAGCTACGAGCAGTACTTC	CAISQSYEQYF
.	TRBJ1-2	TRBV19	.	TGTGCCAGTAGTATAACCGCAGGGAATGGCTACACCTTC	CASSITAGNGYTF
TRBD1	TRBJ1-2	TRBV11-2	.	TGTGCCAGCAGCCATAACGGACAGGGGGCGCCTAACTATGGCTACACCTTC	CASSHNGQGAPNYGYTF
.	TRBJ1-2	TRBV19	.	TGTGCCAGTAGTATACCCAACAGGGATTTCGATGGCTACACCTTC	CASSIPNRDFDGYTF
.	TRBJ1-2	TRBV30	.	TGTGCCTGGGCCCGCATAGGCTACACCTTC	CAWARIGYTF
TRBD2	TRBJ2-1	TRBV29-1	.	TGCAGCGTTGATTCGGGAGGCTACAATGAGCAGTTCTTC	CSVDSGGYNEQFF
TRBD1	TRBJ2-3	TRBV7-3	.	TGTGCCAGCAGCCGCGGACAGGGCTCCACAGATACGCAGTATTTT	CASSRGQGSTDTQYF
.	TRBJ1-3	TRBV6-5	once	TGTGCCAGCAGACGGGACGCCCGGGCTGGAAACACCATATATTTT	CASRRDARAGNTIYF
TRBD1	TRBJ2-3	TRBV7-9	.	TGTGCCAGCAGCCGTGCAGGGGGTACGGGCACAGATACGCAGTATTTT	CASSRAGGTGTDTQYF
TRBD1	TRBJ1-3	TRBV7-8	.	TGTGCCAGCAGCTCCGACAGGGGGCCTGGAAACACCATATATTTT	CASSSDRGPGNTIYF
.	TRBJ1-2	TRBV30	.	TGTGCCTGGAGTATTGTGCCCTGGGGCTACACCTTC	CAWSIVPWGYTF
TRBD1	TRBJ1-1	TRBV5-4	.	TGTGCCAGCAGCTTGGGAGCAGGGGGGAAAAACACTGAAGCTTTCTTT	CASSLGAGGKNTEAFF
.	TRBJ2-5	TRBV20-1	.	TGCAGTGCTAGAGGAGAAGAGACCCAGTACTTC	CSARGEETQYF
TRBD1	TRBJ1-2	TRBV5-5	.	TGTGCCAGCAGCAGAACTGGACAGGGGAATGGCTACACCTTC	CASSRTGQGNGYTF
.	TRBJ1-1	TRBV11-3	.	TGTGCCAGCAGCTTATCCGCTAACACTGAAGCTTTCTTT	CASSLSANTEAFF
TRBD2	TRBJ2-1	TRBV27	.	TGTGCCAGCAGTTCCCTTAGCGGGGGACTATACAATGAGCAGTTCTTC	CASSSLSGGLYNEQFF
.	TRBJ2-7	TRBV15	once	TGTGCCACCGGGCGGACGGCCTACGAGCAGTACTTC	CATGRTAYEQYF
.	TRBJ2-7	TRBV19	.	TGTGCCAGTAGTATAGAGACAGGATCCTACGAGCAGTACTTC	CASSIETGSYEQYF
.	TRBJ2-2	TRBV11-2	.	TGTGCCAGCAGCTTAAAGGGGGGAGGCACCGGGGAGCTGTTTTTT	CASSLKGGGTGELFF
.	TRBJ2-1	TRBV18	.	TGTGCCAGCTCACCGGGGAGCTCCTACAATGAGCAGTTCTTC	CASSPGSSYNEQFF
TRBD2	TRBJ2-2	TRBV19	.	TGTGCCAGTCTATCTAGCGGGGGGGCCCCCGGGGAGCTGTTTTTT	CASLSSGGAPGELFF
.	TRBJ1-3	TRBV19	.	TGTGCCAGTAGCAGAACCTCTGGAAACACCATATATTTT	CASSRTSGNTIYF
.	TRBJ2-3	TRBV11-2	.	TGTGCCAGCAGCTTTTCTAGCGATACAGATACGCAGTATTTT	CASSFSSDTDTQYF
TRBD1	TRBJ2-5	TRBV5-1	.	TGCGCCAGCAGCTTGGCCCTGGGACAGAACCAAGAGACCCAGTACTTC	CASSLALGQNQETQYF
.	TRBJ1-4	TRBV6-5	.	TGTGCCAGCAGTTACTCAGTTAGACAGTTTCCCGAAAAACTGTTTTTT	CASSYSVRQFPEKLFF
TRBD2	TRBJ2-1	TRBV5-1	.	TGCGCCAGCAGCTTGGGTACTAGCGGGGGGGCCCATGAGCAGTTCTTC	CASSLGTSGGAHEQFF
.	TRBJ2-1	TRBV5-5	.	TGTGCCAGCAGCTCCCGAGAGGCATACAATGAGCAGTTCTTC	CASSSREAYNEQFF
TRBD1	TRBJ1-2	TRBV6-6	.	TGTGCCAGCAGTTACGGAAGACAGGGGGCGAACTATGGCTACACCTTC	CASSYGRQGANYGYTF
.	TRBJ1-4	TRBV5-8	.	TGTGCCAGCAGCTTAATGCAGCTAGGTTCGGGAAAACTGTTTTTT	CASSLMQLGSGKLFF
.	TRBJ2-1	TRBV5-4	.	TGTGCCAGCAGCCGATCTGGGGTAAGCTCCTACAATGAGCAGTTCTTC	CASSRSGVSSYNEQFF
.	TRBJ1-2	TRBV7-9	.	TGTGCCAGCAGCTTAGACGGAGGTGGAGGCTACACCTTC	CASSLDGGGGYTF
.	TRBJ2-1	TRBV2	.	TGTGCCAGCAGTGAAGAGGGAGGGGGTCCATACAATGAGCAGTTCTTC	CASSEEGGGPYNEQFF
.	TRBJ1-4	TRBV19	.	TGTGCCAGTAGTATCTGGGGCTTTAATGAAAAACTGTTTTTT	CASSIWGFNEKLFF
TRBD1	TRBJ1-1	TRBV29-1	.	TGCAGCGTGGGACAGGGTACGAACACTGAAGCTTTCTTT	CSVGQGTNTEAFF
TRBD1	TRBJ1-6	TRBV7-9	.	TGTGCCAGCAGCCCGCCGGACAGGTCCCTCCACTTT	CASSPPDRSLHF
.	TRBJ2-5	TRBV5-1	.	TGCGCCAGCAGCGATCCCCGGGACTCAGCAGTGGAGACCCAGTACTTC	CASSDPRDSAVETQYF
TRBD1	TRBJ1-4	TRBV4-1	large	TGCGCCAGCAGCCAGGGACAGGGGATTGAAAAACTGTTTTTT	CASSQGQGIEKLFF
.	TRBJ1-2	TRBV7-9	.	TGTGCCAGCAGCTTAGCGGGGGACTTCCACAGGGATGGCTACACCTTC	CASSLAGDFHRDGYTF
.	TRBJ1-6	TRBV27	few	TGTGCCAGCAGGCTTCACCATCGACCCCAGTCACCCCTCCACTTT	CASRLHHRPQSPLHF
.	TRBJ1-1	TRBV30	large	TGTGCCTGGGAAAACAGGGTTTTGAACACTGAAGCTTTCTTT	CAWENRVLNTEAFF
.	TRBJ1-3	TRBV6-1	.	TGTGCCAGCGGGAGCGGGGGCCTTGGAAACACCATATATTTT	CASGSGGLGNTIYF
.	TRBJ2-1	TRBV29-1	.	TGCAGCGTTGAAGACCCCGCCGTTGGGCGGGGCTACAATGAGCAGTTCTTC	CSVEDPAVGRGYNEQFF
.	TRBJ1-1	TRBV30	few	TGTGCCTGGAGTGCGACGGTGAACACTGAAGCTTTCTTT	CAWSATVNTEAFF
.	TRBJ1-6	TRBV18	.	TGTGCCAGCTCACCGCCAAGGGGGGCCCTCCACTTT	CASSPPRGALHF
.	TRBJ2-5	TRBV11-2	.	TGTGCCAGCAGCTTGGACCGGAATCAAGAGACCCAGTACTTC	CASSLDRNQETQYF
TRBD2	TRBJ2-2	TRBV9	.	TGTGCCAGCAGCCCGGGGGGGCGGGGGGGCACCGGGGAGCTGTTTTTT	CASSPGGRGGTGELFF
.	TRBJ2-3	TRBV27	.	TGTGCCAGCAGTCCCCAATCCCCCGCAGATACGCAGTATTTT	CASSPQSPADTQYF